This TCR beta chain was captured in a study of beta chain features in type 1 diabetes. Sequenced material consisted of expressed TCRB transcripts (all of the isolated RNA was reverse transcribed). Across stem cell-like memory T cell samples, reads averaged approximately 1 million. Data came from immunoSEQ multiplex PCR; TCRdb stores just in-frame clones and leaves some out. The data hold about 15,000 clones, with around two fifths observed a single time. This clone was seen only a few times. Its antigen is not known. Trimming removed 10 bases at V and 7 bases at J, with 13 bases between. Germline lookup yields CDR1 WNHNN and CDR2 SYGVQD (reference sequence). CDR3 length: 12 amino acids. Study-wide points: When Type 1 diabetes patients were examined, their TCRB CDR3s proved moderately but significantly shorter in all four CD4+ subsets. Fewer insertions but more deletions were seen at VDJ junctions in type 1 diabetes patients. The naive, central memory and Treg TCRB repertoires showed an apparent similarity that was greater among patients than among healthy donors.

The chain combines TRBV10-1 with TRBJ2-2; D ambiguous. What was sequenced was stem cell memory CD4+ T cells from blood. This receptor was obtained from a woman in her 40s in good health. In nucleotides, the CDR3 is TGCGCCACCGGAAGAGGAAGCGGGGAGCTGTTTTTT. It yields the protein CATGRGSGELFF.